The TCR beta chain under discussion was sequenced for a study of patients and donors after allogeneic stem cell transplantation. Only a few counts were recorded for this clonotype. TCRdb reanalysed the RT-PCR reads using MiXCR and keeps one entry per CDR3 protein. The sample carries about 230,000 distinct CDR3 sequences, approximately 14% recorded once. Trimming cost V 7 bases and J 7 bases, with 18 bases left between them. Germline V gene lookup returns CDR1 SGHRS and CDR2 YFSETQ. The length of the CDR3 is 13 residues. The chain has TRBV5-1 and TRBJ2-7; D uncertain. This receptor was obtained from a human donor who was either an allogeneic HSCT recipient or a stem cell or donor lymphocyte infusion donor (not recorded which). It is not recorded whose cells these are; they may come from a transplant donor. The specimen sequenced was blood, either unsorted or a sorted T cell fraction (not recorded which). CDR3 region: CASGQADRQEQYF. CDR3 in DNA: TGCGCCAGCGGTCAGGCCGACCGGCAAGAGCAGTACTTC.